This TCR beta chain was observed in a study of cytomegalovirus exposure and HLA in healthy donors. Findings and caveats of the study: A later analysis found that most CMV-associated TCR beta chains appeared HLA-restricted. Researchers counted about 150 TCR beta chains as cytomegalovirus-associated.

Germline V gene data show CDR1 as GTSNPN and CDR2 as SVGIG (reference sequence). V lost 4 bases, J lost 7 bases, and 20 bases lay in between. The CDR3 is 15 residues long. The PCR employed 60 Vbeta primers together with 13 Jbeta primers. Measured with immunoSEQ multiplex PCR; TCRdb has only the in-frame clones, and not every one. The repertoire holds about 110,000 clones, with about 71% as singletons. With regard to this clone: The antigen remains undetermined.

The chain couples TRBV30 to TRBJ2-1; D possibly corresponds to TRBD2 (6 bases). Source material: PBMCs. The TCR sequence derives from a boy between 5 and 17 years old in good health and CMV-seronegative. The CDR3 nucleotides read TGTGCCTGGATTTTGGGTAGCGGACGGGGTAATGAGCAGTTCTTC. This sequence encodes CAWILGSGRGNEQFF.